This TCR beta chain originates from a study of naive CD8 T cells in extremely preterm neonates. Without labor or membrane rupture, elective cesareans at about 35-43 weeks supplied term cord blood. V trimming: 3 bases; J trimming: 3 bases; junction bases outside the gene matches: 8. The CDR3 extends over 18 amino acids. Germline V lookup: CDR1 MDHEN, CDR2 SYDVKM. The method was immunoSEQ multiplex PCR; TCRdb's version includes in-frame clones alone and lacks a portion of them. This sample has about 6,100 clones, with around 98% found just once. The TCR comes from a newborn in good health. This rearrangement joins TRBV28 to TRBJ2-2, with 12 bases identical to TRBD2. What was sequenced was naive CD8+ T cells from cord blood. The DNA for the CDR3 is TGTGCCAGCAGTTTCCGGACTAGCGGGAATAGAGACACCGGGGAGCTGTTTTTT. It encodes CASSFRTSGNRDTGELFF. Drawing the rest from reference TRBV28 and TRBJ2-2, the complete variable domain is DVKVTQSSRYLVKRTGEKVFLECVQDMDHENMFWYRQDPGLGLRLIYFSYDVKMKEKGDIPEGYSVSREKKERFSLILESASTNQTSMYLCASSFRTSGNRDTGELFFGEGSRLTVL.